The 2 T cell receptor beta chains presented below share a single source sample, sequenced in a study of cytomegalovirus exposure and HLA in healthy donors (dated by TCRdb to the late 2010s). Library method: the immunoSEQ multiplex PCR assay. TCRdb stores this immuneACCESS table with in-frame sequences only. Part of the clones is absent; in the studies checked, under half of the shortfall reflects unresolved V genes, and no reason is known for the rest. In this sample the table shows approximately 100,000 clones, around nine tenths of which occur a single time. 3% to 4.5% of the sample goes to the ten largest clones. Sequencing was carried out using PBMCs. All receptors come from a woman under 40 in good health and CMV-seronegative.

This clone occurred once. CDR3 sequence reads: CASSIQGASGELFF. CDR3 DNA sequence: TGTGCCAGCAGCATACAGGGAGCGTCCGGGGAGCTGTTTTTT. The rearrangement links TRBV7-3 to TRBJ2-2; D may be TRBD1 (6 bases). The CDR3 is 14 amino acids. Germline lookup yields CDR1 SGHTA and CDR2 FQGTGA. Trimming stripped 5 bases from V and 6 bases from J, with 13 bases between.

This chain uses TRBV19 with TRBJ1-5; 8 nucleotides align to TRBD1. CDR1 and CDR2 (germline): LNHDA, SQIVND (reference sequence). V trimming: 1 base; J trimming: 6 bases; junction bases outside the gene matches: 5. This CDR3 is 15 amino acids long. This CDR3 is CASSIVDRGVQPQHF. The DNA of the CDR3 is TGTGCCAGTAGTATAGTCGACAGGGGAGTTCAGCCCCAGCATTTT.